Shown below are 10 T cell receptor beta chains from a single sample sequenced in a study of T-cell reconstitution after alpha-beta-depleted transplantation in children (dated by TCRdb to about 2016). Receptor libraries were prepared by PCR. TCRdb shows the sequencer as Illumina HiSeq 2500. To normalize quantification of the TCRbeta repertoire, the TCR libraries were built with molecular barcoding that relied on unique molecular identifiers. The public sequencing data were trimmed at Q25 with fastp and processed into clonotypes with MiXCR by TCRdb, which kept only in-frame beta chains. Rows with one shared CDR3 protein collapse into an entry with the most common genes and DNA. In this sample the table shows 440,000 or so distinct CDR3 sequences, around 46% of which occur a single time. Around 29% of the sample rests with the top ten. Read against the paper, the sample's treatment or condition label means: allogeneic hematopoietic cell transplantation with graft depleted of TCRalphabeta T cells and CD19 B cells.

Here the sequenced sample was PBMCs, taken before TCRalphabeta/CD19-depleted stem cell transplant. These TCRs come from a girl aged 2 to 10 with aplastic anemia, due to receive a stem cell transplant.

This clonotype showed up many times. The chain links TRBV20-1 to TRBJ2-1; D call uncertain. There are 16 residues in the CDR3. The V and J ends lost 0 bases and 7 bases respectively, with 19 bases between them. CDR1 is DFQATT and CDR2 is SNEGSKA in the germline V gene (reference sequence). The CDR3: CSARDRGEHLRNEQFF. The DNA of the CDR3 is TGCAGTGCTAGAGATCGAGGCGAGCATCTGAGGAATGAGCAGTTCTTC.

Only a few counts were recorded for this clonotype. The DNA for the CDR3 is TGCAGTGCAAGGACAGGGTGGGGAGAGACCCAGTACTTC. Amino acid sequence: CSARTGWGETQYF. The chain joins TRBV20-1 to TRBJ2-5; 8 nucleotides match TRBD1. The CDR3 extends over 13 amino acids. Germline assignment: CDR1 DFQATT and CDR2 SNEGSKA (reference sequence). V lost 6 bases, J lost 4 bases, and 7 bases stayed unmatched.

The rearrangement links TRBV6-1 to TRBJ2-7, with TRBD2 matching over 9 bases. Germline V gene data show CDR1 as MNHNS and CDR2 as SASEGT. The CDR3 contains 14 residues. The J segment lost 5 bases and the V segment lost 5 bases, leaving 7 bases of the junction unmatched. CDR3 region: CASSRREGSHEQYF. CDR3 sequence (DNA): TGTGCCAGCAGTCGGCGGGAGGGCTCTCACGAGCAGTACTTC.

The chain links TRBV20-1 to TRBJ2-3, with a possible D match to TRBD2 (6 bases). From germline, CDR1 is DFQATT and CDR2 SNEGSKA (reference sequence). This CDR3 contains 12 residues. The CDR3 loop reads CSTGGRIDTQYF. For the CDR3, the DNA is TGCAGCACTGGGGGGAGAATTGATACGCAGTATTTT.

This chain joins TRBV7-2 and TRBJ2-5; 11 nucleotides agree with TRBD1. The CDR3 is 15 residues long. The germline V gene has CDR1 SGHTA and CDR2 FQGNSA. The junction had 7 bases not matched to a gene; V was cut back by 5 bases and J by 5 bases. As DNA, the CDR3 is TGTGCCAGCAGCGTCCGGGACAGGGGGGATGAGACCCAGTACTTC. Its translation: CASSVRDRGDETQYF.

This clonotype has just one count. The V and J genes are TRBV5-4 and TRBJ2-1; tentatively, D is TRBD1 or TRBD2 (5 bases each). Between the trimmed V and J ends, which lost 0 bases and 4 bases, there was a span of 17 bases. Germline-derived CDR1 and CDR2 are SGHNT and YYREEE (reference sequence). This CDR3 spans 17 amino acids. The CDR3 DNA is TGTGCCAGCAGCTTGGGGCGCCTACTAGGGACGTACAATGAGCAGTTCTTC. Protein product: CASSLGRLLGTYNEQFF.

This clonotype has just a few counts. V and J are TRBV7-2 and TRBJ1-4, with D possibly TRBD1 on 6 matching bases. Trimming stripped 5 bases from V and 3 bases from J, with 16 bases between. Germline V CDR1 and CDR2: SGHTA, FQGNSA. The CDR3 is 16 amino acids. The chain's CDR3 is CASSRIPTGANEKLFF. The DNA for the CDR3 is TGTGCCAGCAGCCGTATTCCGACAGGAGCTAATGAAAAACTGTTTTTT.

The chain employs TRBV21-1 and TRBJ1-4. TRBV21-1 is a recognized pseudogene. The CDR3 has 15 amino acids. As DNA, the CDR3 is TGTGCCAGCAGCAATAGGGGAGGTACCTCTGAAAAACTGTTTTTT. As protein: CASSNRGGTSEKLFF.

This clonotype was observed once. The gene calls are TRBV4-2 and TRBJ2-7; 8 bases agree with TRBD2. The J segment lost 9 bases and the V segment lost 0 bases, leaving 13 bases of the junction unmatched. CDR3 length: 16 amino acids. Germline V gene data show CDR1 as LGHNA and CDR2 as YNFKEQ. DNA for the CDR3: TGTGCCAGCAGCCAAGATGACCGGGAGGGAAGAAATCGGCAGTACTTC. It codes for CASSQDDREGRNRQYF.

V and J are TRBV29-1 and TRBJ2-1; unclear D gene. Trimming cost V 7 bases and J 11 bases, with 30 bases left between them. The germline V gene encodes CDR1 SQVTM and CDR2 ANQGSEA. The CDR3 consists of 16 residues. CDR3 sequence (DNA): TGCAGCGCCGGACGCCGGAGAAATCCCAATACAATGAAGCAGTTCTTC. This codes for CSAGRRRNPNTMKQFF.